Shown below are 4 T cell receptor beta chains from a single sample sequenced in a study of human T cells and chemical hapten exposure. TCRdb used MiXCR to reprocess the 5' RACE reads, holding one entry per CDR3 protein. The profile shows about 140,000 distinct CDR3 sequences, approximately 4% of them singletons. Total RNA was isolated from whole blood that had not been fractionated. These receptor sequences come from a female donor in good health.

This clonotype was seen at least ten times. The chain employs TRBV21-1 and TRBJ1-6. TRBV21-1 is an annotated pseudogene. The CDR3 totals 18 residues. For the CDR3, the DNA is TGTGCCAGCAACAAACGGGAGGGAAAGCTATCCCGCAATTCACCCCTCCACTTT. This gives the protein CASNKREGKLSRNSPLHF.

There are many counts of this clonotype. The chain links TRBV7-2 to TRBJ2-7, with D tentatively TRBD2 (5 bases). The CDR3 runs to 14 residues. Trimming removed 5 bases from V and 1 base from J, with 12 bases in between. Germline CDR1 reads SGHTA; CDR2 reads FQGNSA. The CDR3 protein is CASSPHGVSYEQYF. CDR3 nucleotides: TGTGCCAGCAGCCCTCACGGGGTTTCCTACGAGCAGTACTTC.

This clonotype has at least ten counts. The chain carries TRBV20-1 and TRBJ1-5, with TRBD1 identical over 10 bases. The V gene's germline CDR1 is DFQATT and CDR2 SNEGSKA (reference sequence). There are 15 residues in the CDR3. The ends lost 6 bases at V and 4 bases at J; junction bases unmatched: 9. The CDR3: CSAPIRDRGNQPQHF. The DNA of the CDR3 is TGCAGTGCCCCAATCCGGGACAGGGGTAATCAGCCCCAGCATTTT.

With respect to this clonotype: Since no conserved phenylalanine or tryptophan closes the CDR3, a read error is the likely cause. The DNA is omitted, as the CDR3 cannot be located on it reliably, and the CDR3 follows TCRdb's listing. The chain has TRBV6-2 or TRBV6-3 and TRBJ1-6; TRBD1 is taken as the D call from the table, unchecked against the DNA. The V gene's germline CDR1 is MNHEY and CDR2 SVGEGT. Both ends counted, the CDR3 spans 15 residues. The CDR3 protein is CASDGDSSYNSPLKV.